This T cell receptor beta chain emerged from a study of immune cell composition in non-small cell lung cancer. With respect to this clone: No antigen is known for it.

Some clones are missing from TCRdb's copy, which holds only in-frame ones; the method was immunoSEQ multiplex PCR. Among thousands of clones listed, 65% to 85% were seen once. The germline V and J ends were trimmed by 1 base and 11 bases, with 18 bases remaining between them. The V gene's germline CDR1 is SGHAT and CDR2 FQNNGV. The CDR3 contains 15 residues. The normal lung sample lay at least 3 cm, and maximally far, from the tumour. Study-level points and caveats: Roughly 80% of squamous and 30% to 35% of adenocarcinoma cases had tumour-associated clones >0.5%.

The chain has TRBV11-2 and TRBJ2-1, with D possibly TRBD1 on 5 matching bases. The specimen was non-adjacent lung tissue. The source is a human donor with non-small cell lung cancer. As DNA, the CDR3 is TGTGCCAGCAGCTTAGTAGGGCAGGGCTCCCGGAAGCAGTTCTTC. Its protein product is CASSLVGQGSRKQFF.